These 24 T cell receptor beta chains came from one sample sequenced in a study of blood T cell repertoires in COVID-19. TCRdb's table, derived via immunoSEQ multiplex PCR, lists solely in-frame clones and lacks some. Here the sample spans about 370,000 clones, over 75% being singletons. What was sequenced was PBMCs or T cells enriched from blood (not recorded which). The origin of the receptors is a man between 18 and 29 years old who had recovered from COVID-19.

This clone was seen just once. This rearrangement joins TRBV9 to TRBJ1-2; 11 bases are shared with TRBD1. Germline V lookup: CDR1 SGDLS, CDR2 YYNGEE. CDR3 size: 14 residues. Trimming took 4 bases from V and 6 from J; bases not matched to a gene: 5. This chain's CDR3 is CASSSSDRGHGYTF. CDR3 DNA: TGTGCCAGCAGCTCGTCGGACAGGGGGCATGGCTACACCTTC. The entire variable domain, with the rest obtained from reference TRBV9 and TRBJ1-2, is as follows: DSGVTQTPKHLITATGQRVTLRCSPRSGDLSVYWYQQSLDQGLQFLIQYYNGEERAKGNILERFSAQQFPDLHSELNLSSLELGDSALYFCASSSSDRGHGYTFGSGTRLTVV.

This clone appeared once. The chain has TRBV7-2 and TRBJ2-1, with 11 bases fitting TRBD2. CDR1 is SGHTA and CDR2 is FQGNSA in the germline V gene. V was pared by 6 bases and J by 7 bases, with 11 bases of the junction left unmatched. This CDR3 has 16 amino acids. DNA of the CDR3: TGTGCCAGCAGAATGAGATTAGCGGGAGGGCCTAATGAGCAGTTCTTC. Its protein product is CASRMRLAGGPNEQFF. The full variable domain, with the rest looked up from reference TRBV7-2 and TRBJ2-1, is GAGVSQSPSNKVTEKGKDVELRCDPISGHTALYWYRQSLGQGLEFLIYFQGNSAPDKSGLPSDRFSAERTGGSVSTLTIQRTQQEDSAVYLCASRMRLAGGPNEQFFGPGTRLTVL.

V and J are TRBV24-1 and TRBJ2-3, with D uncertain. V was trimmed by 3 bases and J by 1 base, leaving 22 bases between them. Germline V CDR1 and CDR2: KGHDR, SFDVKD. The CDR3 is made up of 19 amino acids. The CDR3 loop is CATSDPSSAELFGTDTQYF. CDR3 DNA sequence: TGTGCCACCAGTGATCCCTCCTCCGCGGAATTGTTTGGCACAGATACGCAGTATTTT.

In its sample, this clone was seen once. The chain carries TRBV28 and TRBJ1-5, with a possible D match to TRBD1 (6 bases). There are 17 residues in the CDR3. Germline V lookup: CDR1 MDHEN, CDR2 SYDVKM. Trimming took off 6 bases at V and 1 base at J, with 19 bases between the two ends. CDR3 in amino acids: CASRKPTGLVSNQPQHF. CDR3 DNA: TGTGCCAGCAGGAAGCCCACAGGGCTGGTGAGCAATCAGCCCCAGCATTTT.

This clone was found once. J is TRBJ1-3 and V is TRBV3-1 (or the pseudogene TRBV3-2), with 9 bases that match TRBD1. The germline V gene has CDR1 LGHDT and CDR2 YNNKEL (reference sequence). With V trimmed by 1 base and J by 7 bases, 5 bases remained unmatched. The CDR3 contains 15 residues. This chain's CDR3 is CASSQGGTGSNTIYF. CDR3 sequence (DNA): TGTGCCAGCAGCCAAGGCGGGACAGGGTCCAACACCATATATTTT.

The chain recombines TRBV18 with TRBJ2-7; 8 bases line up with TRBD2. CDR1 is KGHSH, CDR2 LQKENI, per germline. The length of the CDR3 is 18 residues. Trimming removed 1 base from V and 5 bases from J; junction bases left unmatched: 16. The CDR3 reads CASSPRGPSGSETHEQYF. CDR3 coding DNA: TGTGCCAGCTCACCACGGGGACCCAGCGGGAGTGAAACCCACGAGCAGTACTTC.

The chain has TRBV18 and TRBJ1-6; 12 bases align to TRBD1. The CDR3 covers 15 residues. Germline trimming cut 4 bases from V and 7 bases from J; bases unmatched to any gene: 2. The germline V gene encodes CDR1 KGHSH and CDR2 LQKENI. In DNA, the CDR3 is TGTGCCAGCTCACTTGGGACAGGGGGCAATTCACCCCTCCACTTT. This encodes CASSLGTGGNSPLHF.

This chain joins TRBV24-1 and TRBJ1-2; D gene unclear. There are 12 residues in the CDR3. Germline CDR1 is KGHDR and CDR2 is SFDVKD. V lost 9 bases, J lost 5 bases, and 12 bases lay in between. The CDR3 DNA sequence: TGTGCCACCTCGGACTCTGCATATGGCTACACCTTC. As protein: CATSDSAYGYTF.

In DNA, the CDR3 is TGCGCCAGCAGCCAAGATTTCCCGAGCTCCTACAATGAGCAGTTCTTC. Amino acids: CASSQDFPSSYNEQFF. This sequence joins TRBV4-3 and TRBJ2-1; D not resolved. Germline CDR1 is LGHNA and CDR2 is YSLEER. This CDR3 spans 16 amino acids. V lost 0 bases to trimming and J lost 0 bases, with 9 bases between them.

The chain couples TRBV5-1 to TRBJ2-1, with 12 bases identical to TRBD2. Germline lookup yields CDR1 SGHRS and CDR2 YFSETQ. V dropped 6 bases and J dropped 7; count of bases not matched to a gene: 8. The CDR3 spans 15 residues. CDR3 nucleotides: TGCGCCAGCAACCGACTAGCGGGGGAGGCGAATGAGCAGTTCTTC. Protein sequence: CASNRLAGEANEQFF.

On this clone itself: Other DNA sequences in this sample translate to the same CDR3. Written as DNA, the CDR3 is TGTGCCAGCAGCCAAGATCTTAGGGGGTACACCTTC. Protein sequence: CASSQDLRGYTF. The chain is built from TRBV3-1 (or the pseudogene TRBV3-2) and TRBJ1-2; D might be TRBD1 (6 bases). V was clipped by 0 bases and J by 11 bases, with 10 bases between them. This CDR3 contains 12 residues. The germline V gene has CDR1 LGHDT and CDR2 YNNKEL (reference sequence).

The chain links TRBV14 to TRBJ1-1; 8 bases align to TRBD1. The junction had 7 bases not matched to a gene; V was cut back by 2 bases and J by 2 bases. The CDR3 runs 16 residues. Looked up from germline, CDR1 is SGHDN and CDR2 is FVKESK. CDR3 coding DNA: TGTGCCAGCAGCCAATGGGGTACAGGGGGTAACACTGAAGCTTTCTTT. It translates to CASSQWGTGGNTEAFF.

This CDR3 reads CASSYPNLAGPSYNEQFF. CDR3 nucleotides: TGTGCCAGCAGTTACCCGAACCTAGCGGGGCCCTCCTACAATGAGCAGTTCTTC. The chain employs TRBV6-2 or TRBV6-3 and TRBJ2-1; 9 bases line up with TRBD2. With 2 bases clipped from V and 0 bases from J, the junction kept 8 bases outside the gene matches. Germline V CDR1 and CDR2: MNHEY, SVGEGT. The CDR3 spans 18 residues.

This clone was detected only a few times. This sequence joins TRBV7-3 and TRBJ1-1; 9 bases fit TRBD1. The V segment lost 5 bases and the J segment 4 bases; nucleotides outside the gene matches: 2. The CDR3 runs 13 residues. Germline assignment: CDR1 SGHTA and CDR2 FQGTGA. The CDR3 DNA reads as TGTGCCAGCAGCAAGGGACAGGGCACTGAAGCTTTCTTT. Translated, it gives CASSKGQGTEAFF.

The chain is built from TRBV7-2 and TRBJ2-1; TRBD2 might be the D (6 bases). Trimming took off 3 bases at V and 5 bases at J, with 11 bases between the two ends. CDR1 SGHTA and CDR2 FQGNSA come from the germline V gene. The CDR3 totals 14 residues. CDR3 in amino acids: CASSLNWGDNEQFF. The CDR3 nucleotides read TGTGCCAGCAGCTTGAATTGGGGGGACAATGAGCAGTTCTTC.

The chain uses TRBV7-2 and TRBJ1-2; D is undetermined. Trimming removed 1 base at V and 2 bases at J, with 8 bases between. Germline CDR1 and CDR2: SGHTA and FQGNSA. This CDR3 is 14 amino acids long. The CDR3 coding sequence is TGTGCCAGCAGCTTAGTTGGCACAAACTATGGCTACACCTTC. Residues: CASSLVGTNYGYTF.

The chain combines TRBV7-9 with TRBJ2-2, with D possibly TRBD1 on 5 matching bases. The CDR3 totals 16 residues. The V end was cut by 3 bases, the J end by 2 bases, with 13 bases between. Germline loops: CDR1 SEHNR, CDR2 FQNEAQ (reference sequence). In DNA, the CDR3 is TGTGCCAGCAGCTTCGGACAAGGATTAAACACCGGGGAGCTGTTTTTT. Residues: CASSFGQGLNTGELFF. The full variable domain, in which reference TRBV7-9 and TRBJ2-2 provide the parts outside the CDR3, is DTGVSQNPRHKITKRGQNVTFRCDPISEHNRLYWYRQTLGQGPEFLTYFQNEAQLEKSRLLSDRFSAERPKGSFSTLEIQRTEQGDSAMYLCASSFGQGLNTGELFFGEGSRLTVL.

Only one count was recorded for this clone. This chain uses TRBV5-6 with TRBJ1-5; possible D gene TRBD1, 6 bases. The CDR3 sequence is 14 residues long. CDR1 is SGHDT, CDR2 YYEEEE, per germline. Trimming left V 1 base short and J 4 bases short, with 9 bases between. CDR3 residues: CASSLNRANQPQHF. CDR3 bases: TGTGCCAGCAGCTTGAACAGGGCGAATCAGCCCCAGCATTTT.

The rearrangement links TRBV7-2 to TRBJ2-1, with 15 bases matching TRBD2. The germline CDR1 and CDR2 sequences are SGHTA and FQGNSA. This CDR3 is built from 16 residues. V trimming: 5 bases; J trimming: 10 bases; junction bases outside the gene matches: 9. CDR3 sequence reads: CASSPRGTSGRNEQFF. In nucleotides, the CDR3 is TGTGCCAGCAGCCCCCGCGGGACTAGCGGGAGGAACGAGCAGTTCTTC.

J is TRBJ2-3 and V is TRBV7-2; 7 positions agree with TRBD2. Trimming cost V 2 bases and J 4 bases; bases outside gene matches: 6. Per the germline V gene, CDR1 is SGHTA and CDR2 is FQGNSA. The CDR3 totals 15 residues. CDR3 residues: CASSLTGTTPDTQYF. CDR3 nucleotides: TGTGCCAGCAGCTTAACCGGGACTACTCCAGATACGCAGTATTTT.

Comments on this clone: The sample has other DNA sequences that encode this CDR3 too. CDR3 in amino acids: CASSRDRNYGYTF. The CDR3 DNA follows: TGTGCCAGTAGTAGGGACAGGAATTATGGCTACACCTTC. The chain couples TRBV19 to TRBJ1-2, with 8 bases fitting TRBD1. Germline lookup yields CDR1 LNHDA and CDR2 SQIVND (reference sequence). CDR3 length: 13 residues. Losses at the gene ends were 4 bases for V and 5 bases for J; bases not matched to a gene: 3.

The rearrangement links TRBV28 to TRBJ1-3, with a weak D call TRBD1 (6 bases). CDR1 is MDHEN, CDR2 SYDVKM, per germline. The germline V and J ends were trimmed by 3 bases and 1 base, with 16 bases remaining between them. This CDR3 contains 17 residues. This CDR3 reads CASSFSPTGSSGNTIYF. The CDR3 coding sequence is TGTGCCAGCAGTTTTTCACCAACAGGGTCGTCTGGAAACACCATATATTTT.

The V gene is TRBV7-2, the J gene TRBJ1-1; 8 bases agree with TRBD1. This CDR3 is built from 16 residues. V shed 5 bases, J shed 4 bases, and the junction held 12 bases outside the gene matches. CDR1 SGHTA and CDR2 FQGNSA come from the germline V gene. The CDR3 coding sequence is TGTGCCAGCAGCGCATGGACAGGGAGGGGTCGCACTGAAGCTTTCTTT. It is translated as CASSAWTGRGRTEAFF.

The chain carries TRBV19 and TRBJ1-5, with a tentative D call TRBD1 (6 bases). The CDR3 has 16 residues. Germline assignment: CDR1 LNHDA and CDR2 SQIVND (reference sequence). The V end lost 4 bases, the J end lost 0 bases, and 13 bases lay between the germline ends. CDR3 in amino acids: CASSTLTGNSNQPQHF. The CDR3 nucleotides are TGTGCCAGTAGTACATTGACAGGCAATAGCAATCAGCCCCAGCATTTT.